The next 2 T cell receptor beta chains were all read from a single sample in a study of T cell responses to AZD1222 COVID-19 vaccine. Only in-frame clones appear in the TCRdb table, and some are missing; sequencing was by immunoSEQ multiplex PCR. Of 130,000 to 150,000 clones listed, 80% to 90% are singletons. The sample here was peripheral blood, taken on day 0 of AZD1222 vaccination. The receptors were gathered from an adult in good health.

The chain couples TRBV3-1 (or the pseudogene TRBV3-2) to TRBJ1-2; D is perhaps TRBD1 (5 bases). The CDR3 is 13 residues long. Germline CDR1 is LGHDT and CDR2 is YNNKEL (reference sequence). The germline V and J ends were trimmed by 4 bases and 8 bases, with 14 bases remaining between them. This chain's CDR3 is CASSPSGWVGYTF. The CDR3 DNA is TGTGCCAGCAGCCCTTCAGGGTGGGTCGGCTACACCTTC.

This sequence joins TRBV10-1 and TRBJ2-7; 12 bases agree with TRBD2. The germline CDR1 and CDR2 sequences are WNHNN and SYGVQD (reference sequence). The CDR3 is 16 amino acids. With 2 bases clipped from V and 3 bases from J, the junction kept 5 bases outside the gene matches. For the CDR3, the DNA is TGCGCCAGCAGTGAGGAGACTAGCGGGAGCAGCTACGAGCAGTACTTC. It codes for CASSEETSGSSYEQYF.